This T cell receptor beta chain came from a study of T cells in Graves' hyperthyroidism and ophthalmopathy. This clonotype was seen repeatedly, ten times or more. The CDR3 length is 14 residues. With V trimmed by 7 bases and J by 1 base, 2 bases remained unmatched. The V gene's germline CDR1 is MDHEN and CDR2 SYDVKM. TCR beta CDR3 region amplification was performed from RNA transcripts. Carried out on the TCR CDR3, a first-round RT-PCR used the HTBI primer set. TCRdb re-analysed the multiplex PCR reads in MiXCR, keeping a single row per CDR3 protein. The data hold 250,000 or so distinct CDR3 sequences, with roughly 15% observed a single time.

Sequenced: blood. The chain recombines TRBV28 with TRBJ1-5; 9 bases line up with TRBD1. The source of this sequence is a woman aged 35 to 49 with Graves' hyperthyroidism that later progressed to Graves' ophthalmopathy. CDR3 amino acids: CASKTGGSNQPQHF. Written as DNA, the CDR3 is TGTGCCAGCAAGACAGGGGGAAGCAATCAGCCCCAGCATTTT.